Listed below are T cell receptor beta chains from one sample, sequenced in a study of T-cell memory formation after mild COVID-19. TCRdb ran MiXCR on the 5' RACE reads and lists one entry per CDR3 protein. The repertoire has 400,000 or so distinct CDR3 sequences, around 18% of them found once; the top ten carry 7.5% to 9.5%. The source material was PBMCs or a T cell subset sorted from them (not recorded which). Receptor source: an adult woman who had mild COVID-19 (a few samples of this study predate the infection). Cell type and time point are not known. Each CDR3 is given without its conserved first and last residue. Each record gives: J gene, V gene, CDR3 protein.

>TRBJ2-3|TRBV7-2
ASSRTSGRSDTQY
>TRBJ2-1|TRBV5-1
ASAGLAGYNEQF
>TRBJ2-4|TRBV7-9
ASTHGGKAKNIQY
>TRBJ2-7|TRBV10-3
AISAGYEQY
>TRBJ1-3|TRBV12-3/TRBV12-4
ATGGGYTGNTIY
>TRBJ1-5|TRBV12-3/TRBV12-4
ASSLEGQRANQPQH
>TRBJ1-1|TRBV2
ASGQGLSNTEAF
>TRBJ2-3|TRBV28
ASSFGKLADTQY
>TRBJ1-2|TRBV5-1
ASSSDSTGTYGYT
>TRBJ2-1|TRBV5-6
ASGQINEQF
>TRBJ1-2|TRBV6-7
ASSIDRGSSYGYT
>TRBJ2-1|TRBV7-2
ASSLEAGEWSYNEQF
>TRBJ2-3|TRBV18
ASSRDRGDTQY
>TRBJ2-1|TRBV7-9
ASRRENYNEQF
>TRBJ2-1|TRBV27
ASTSGRAAEQF
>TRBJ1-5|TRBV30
AWREGVQPQH
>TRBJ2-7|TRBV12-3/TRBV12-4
ASSYGTDLLEQY
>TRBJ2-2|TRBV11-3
ASSTPGGNTGELF
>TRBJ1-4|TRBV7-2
ASSLARGPGEKLF
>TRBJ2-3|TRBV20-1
SAPPGGSRRTDTQY
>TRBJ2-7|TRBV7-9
ASSGIKSGRVSYEQY
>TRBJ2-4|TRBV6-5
ASSQLGQGDIQY
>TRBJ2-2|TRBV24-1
ATAGSGNTIGELF
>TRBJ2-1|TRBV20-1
SARGENEQF
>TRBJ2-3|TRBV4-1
ASSQGGRGDTDTQY
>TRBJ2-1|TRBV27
ASSSASLSSYNEQF
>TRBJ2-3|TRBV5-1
ASSLFRDTQY
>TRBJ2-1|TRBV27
ASSPLRQGPYVEQF
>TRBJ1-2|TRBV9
ASSVGTGKPNYGYT
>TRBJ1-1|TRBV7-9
ASSSVPGTGALNTEAF
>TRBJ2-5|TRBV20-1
SARELRYRETQY
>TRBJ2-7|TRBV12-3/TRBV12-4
ASSVAGGNYEQY
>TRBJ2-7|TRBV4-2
ASSQARTATYEQY
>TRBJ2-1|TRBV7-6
ASSASGTGKREQF
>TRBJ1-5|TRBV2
ASIRGGESNQPQH
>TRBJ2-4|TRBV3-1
ASSQDLGNNIQY
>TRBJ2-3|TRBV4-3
ASSQDPYRSEGTDTQY
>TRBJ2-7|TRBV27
ASRQDIFPYEQY
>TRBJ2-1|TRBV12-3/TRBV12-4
ASRPAPGLAGGPTNEQF
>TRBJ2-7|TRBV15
ATSRAFREGTGHEQY
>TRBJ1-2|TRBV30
AWSGLHYYGYT
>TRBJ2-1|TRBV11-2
ASSRGSTPYNEQF
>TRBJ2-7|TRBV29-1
SVETSGRVTYEQY
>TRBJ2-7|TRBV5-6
ASSAPRLGPSYEQY
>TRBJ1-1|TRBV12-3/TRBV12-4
ASSLAAMNTEAF
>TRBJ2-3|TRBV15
ATSGAVIDTQY
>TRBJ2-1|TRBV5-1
ASSWDSPYNEQF
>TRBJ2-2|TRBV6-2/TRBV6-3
ASSLSRRDTGELF
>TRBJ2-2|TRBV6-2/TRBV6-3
ASRGTGRRNTGELF
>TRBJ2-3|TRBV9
ASSDDGTSTDTQY
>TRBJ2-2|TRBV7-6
ATRAVGELF
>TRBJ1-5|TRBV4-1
ASSQYTGQPQH
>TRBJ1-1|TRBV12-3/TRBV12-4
ASRPGQGPEAF
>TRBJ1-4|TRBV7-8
ASSRDANEKLF
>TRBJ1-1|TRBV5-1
ASSSGPAGDTEAF
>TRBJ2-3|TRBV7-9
ASSPEEGLLFLFSTDTQY
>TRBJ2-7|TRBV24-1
ATSVGARYEQY